The TCR beta chain under discussion was sequenced for a study of OX40 agonist ivuxolimab in advanced cancers. Study-wide background: Patients with hepatocellular carcinoma, melanoma, renal cell or head and neck cancer made up the dose-escalation patients. Cohort: 80% to 85% men, mean age about 62, aged about 23 to 80. Study results and caveats: Circulating CD4+ and CD8+ T cells showed clonal expansion by week 6 at 0.1 to 3.0 mg/kg. Among the lowest peripheral clonal expansion occurred in 0.1-3.0 mg/kg partial responders.

There are 16 residues in the CDR3. Germline V gene lookup returns CDR1 SGHRS and CDR2 YFSETQ. The J segment lost 4 bases and the V segment lost 1 base, leaving 6 bases of the junction unmatched. Points on this clone: Its matching antigen is unknown.

Only in-frame clones appear in the TCRdb table, and some are missing; sequencing was by immunoSEQ multiplex PCR. The data contain some 91,000 clones, 70% to 90% of them singletons. The sample in question was CD4+ or CD8+ T cells sorted from blood, obtained in a trial of the OX40 agonist ivuxolimab. The TCR comes from an adult with an advanced solid tumor such as melanoma, head and neck, liver or kidney cancer. V is TRBV5-1 and J is TRBJ1-4, with 8 bases lining up with TRBD1. The CDR3 region is CASSLWTGMGNEKLFF. The DNA of the CDR3 is TGCGCCAGCAGCTTGTGGACAGGGATGGGTAATGAAAAACTGTTTTTT.